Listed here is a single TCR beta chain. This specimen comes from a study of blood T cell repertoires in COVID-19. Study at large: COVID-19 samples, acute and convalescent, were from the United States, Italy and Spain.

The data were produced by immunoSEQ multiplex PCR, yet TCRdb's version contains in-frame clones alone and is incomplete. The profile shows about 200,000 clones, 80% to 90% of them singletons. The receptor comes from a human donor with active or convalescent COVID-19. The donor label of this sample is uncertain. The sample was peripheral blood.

The CDR3 spells CASSLALAGTGSYEQYF. CDR3 nucleotides: TGTGCCAGCAGCTTAGCGCTAGCGGGAACTGGCTCCTACGAGCAGTACTTC. The J gene is TRBJ2-7, the V gene TRBV7-2, with 9 bases fitting TRBD2. The CDR3 has 17 residues. The junction had 6 bases not matched to a gene; V was cut back by 0 bases and J by 0 bases. The germline V gene encodes CDR1 SGHTA and CDR2 FQGNSA.